The clone carrying this T cell receptor (beta chain) was recorded many times. Antigen specificity is unknown. The sample is drawn from a study of early T cells in non-severe SARS-CoV-2 infection. Looking at the study overall: With bulk RNA from unsorted whole blood as input, sequencing yielded unpaired chains.

Attachment of unique molecular identifiers was made to individual cDNA molecules. Each CDR3 protein is one row after TCRdb ran MiXCR on the 5' RACE reads. The table shows more than 25,000 distinct CDR3 sequences, with about 4.6% occurring only once. The CDR3 contains 17 residues. V lost 1 base, J lost 1 base, and 16 bases lay in between. CDR1 and CDR2 from the germline V gene are SGHAT and FQNNGV. Study-wide results and limits: VDJdb matching favored anti-spike CD8 responses, missing private and CD4 specificities.

The sequenced material came from whole blood. The genes are TRBV11-2 and TRBJ1-1; D possibly corresponds to TRBD1 (5 bases). This TCR derives from an adult who was a healthcare worker with PCR-confirmed SARS-CoV-2 infection or an uninfected control (not recorded which). Written as DNA, the CDR3 is TGTGCCAGCAGCTTAGTCCCAGGGCGAATTGGGAACACTGAAGCTTTCTTT. Its protein is CASSLVPGRIGNTEAFF.